Following are 29 T cell receptor beta chains from one sample sequenced in a study of blood T cells in healthy people across ages. Then a second PCR, running roughly 6 to 12 cycles, was carried out with a sample-barcoded 5' primer and a J-beta primer mix. Each CDR3 protein is one row after TCRdb ran MiXCR on the 5' RACE reads. The sample holds approximately 810,000 distinct CDR3 sequences; around 34% are singletons and the top ten take 13%. The source material was blood. These receptor sequences come from a man between 18 and 35 years old in good health.

This clonotype is a singleton in its sample. CDR3 protein: CSARRPRQSSYEQYF. For the CDR3, the DNA is TGCAGTGCTAGACGTCCGAGGCAGAGCTCCTACGAGCAGTACTTC. The V gene is TRBV20-1, the J gene TRBJ2-7; D call uncertain. V was cut by 2 bases and J by 0 bases, with 14 bases left in between. The CDR3 loop spans 15 amino acids. Germline V gives CDR1 DFQATT, CDR2 SNEGSKA (reference sequence).

The chain recombines TRBV7-9 with TRBJ2-3; weak D call: TRBD2 (6 bases). The ends were cut back, 1 base at V and 1 base at J, with 12 bases in the middle. This CDR3 has 16 amino acids. Looked up from germline, CDR1 is SEHNR and CDR2 is FQNEAQ (reference sequence). CDR3 protein: CASSLVAGWGTDTQYF. The CDR3 bases are TGTGCCAGCAGCTTAGTGGCGGGGTGGGGCACAGATACGCAGTATTTT.

On this clonotype: The junction shows a germline mismatch at one end, possibly a read error. The chain is built from TRBV19 and TRBJ2-5; 8 positions match TRBD2. The CDR3 covers 13 residues. CDR1 and CDR2 (germline): LNHDA, SQIVND (reference sequence). The DNA for the CDR3 is TGTGCCAGTAAGCGGGGGCCTGAAGAGACCCTGTACTTC. Protein sequence: CASKRGPEETLYF.

At least ten counts were recorded for this clonotype. The V call is TRBV4-3, the J call TRBJ2-3; D is unresolved. The V gene's germline CDR1 is LGHNA and CDR2 YSLEER. This CDR3 comprises 13 residues. V was shortened by 1 base and J by 6 bases, with 8 bases between the two germline ends. CDR3 region: CASSQGRSDTQYF. The CDR3 DNA reads as TGCGCCAGCAGCCAAGGAAGGTCCGATACGCAGTATTTT.

This clonotype was counted many times. The V gene is TRBV10-3, the J gene TRBJ1-2; a weak D match, TRBD1 (6 bases). V was cut by 8 bases and J by 1 base, with 20 bases left in between. Germline CDR1 and CDR2: ENHRY and SYGVKD. This CDR3 region has 16 residues. CDR3 DNA sequence: TGTGCCATCCGAGACACACAGGGTTATCTTAACTATGGCTACACCTTC. It translates to CAIRDTQGYLNYGYTF.

This clonotype was counted a few times. V usage is TRBV6-5 and J usage is TRBJ2-3; 10 nucleotides match TRBD2. Germline V gene lookup returns CDR1 MNHEY and CDR2 SVGAGI. This CDR3 has 14 residues. The V and J ends lost 6 bases and 5 bases, in that order; junction bases with no gene match: 5. CDR3 loop: CASRYSGGLDTQYF. The CDR3, as DNA: TGTGCCAGCAGATATAGCGGGGGGTTAGATACGCAGTATTTT.

This clonotype was detected only a few times. This rearrangement joins TRBV7-3 to TRBJ2-1, with 8 bases identical to TRBD1. V dropped 5 bases and J dropped 2; count of bases not matched to a gene: 8. CDR3 size: 16 residues. Germline values: CDR1 SGHTA, CDR2 FQGTGA. The CDR3, as DNA: TGTGCCAGCAGCCCCGGACAGGGTGTCGCCTACAATGAGCAGTTCTTC. Protein product: CASSPGQGVAYNEQFF.

This CDR3 reads CASSLDREAYEQYF. In nucleotides, the CDR3 is TGTGCCAGCAGCTTAGACAGGGAAGCCTACGAGCAGTACTTC. The chain carries TRBV7-2 and TRBJ2-7; tentative D call: TRBD1 (6 bases). The V end lost 1 base, the J end lost 2 bases, and 9 bases lay between the germline ends. Germline values: CDR1 SGHTA, CDR2 FQGNSA. The CDR3 contains 14 residues. The whole variable domain, remainder taken from reference TRBV7-2 and TRBJ2-7, is GAGVSQSPSNKVTEKGKDVELRCDPISGHTALYWYRQSLGQGLEFLIYFQGNSAPDKSGLPSDRFSAERTGGSVSTLTIQRTQQEDSAVYLCASSLDREAYEQYFGPGTRLTVT.

V gene TRBV5-1 combines with J gene TRBJ2-3; maybe TRBD1 (5 bases). The CDR3 is made up of 17 amino acids. From germline, CDR1 is SGHRS and CDR2 YFSETQ. V was clipped by 0 bases and J by 2 bases, with 16 bases between them. The CDR3 loop is CASSLGPPGNYTDTQYF. The DNA of the CDR3 is TGCGCCAGCAGCTTGGGCCCCCCAGGGAATTACACAGATACGCAGTATTTT. Complete variable domain (other parts from reference TRBV5-1 and TRBJ2-3): KAGVTQTPRYLIKTRGQQVTLSCSPISGHRSVSWYQQTPGQGLQFLFEYFSETQRNKGNFPGRFSGRQFSNSRSEMNVSTLELGDSALYLCASSLGPPGNYTDTQYFGPGTRLTVL.

This rearrangement joins TRBV11-2 to TRBJ2-5, with 9 bases aligning to TRBD2. This CDR3 is built from 16 residues. Germline V gene data show CDR1 as SGHAT and CDR2 as FQNNGV. Germline trimming cut 0 bases from V and 2 bases from J; bases unmatched to any gene: 4. The DNA of the CDR3 is TGTGCCAGCAGCTTAGATAGAGCGGGGGGACAAGAGACCCAGTACTTC. This sequence encodes CASSLDRAGGQETQYF.

This clonotype has only a few counts. The chain is built from TRBV9 and TRBJ1-1, with TRBD1 identical over 7 bases. The CDR3 runs 17 residues. Looked up from germline, CDR1 is SGDLS and CDR2 is YYNGEE. V lost 3 bases to trimming and J lost 3 bases; unmatched junction nucleotides: 14. This CDR3 is CASSAPFAGGEDTEAFF. CDR3 DNA: TGTGCCAGCAGCGCCCCTTTCGCAGGGGGTGAAGACACTGAAGCTTTCTTT.

The rearrangement links TRBV7-2 to TRBJ2-3; D not certain. This CDR3 spans 16 amino acids. Trimming shortened V by 6 bases and J by 0 bases, and 16 bases separated the two germline ends. The germline V gene has CDR1 SGHTA and CDR2 FQGNSA. CDR3 DNA: TGTGCCAGCAGTGCGGCCCTCACCCCTAGCACAGATACGCAGTATTTT. This encodes CASSAALTPSTDTQYF.

This clonotype was recorded at least ten times. The chain is built from TRBV27 and TRBJ2-4, with 9 bases that match TRBD1. Germline V CDR1 and CDR2: MNHEY, SMNVEV (reference sequence). Unmatched junction bases numbered 5, after V lost 5 bases and J lost 3 bases. This CDR3 spans 15 amino acids. The CDR3 here is CASSKRQGVKNIQYF. The DNA for the CDR3 is TGTGCCAGCAGTAAGAGACAGGGGGTCAAAAACATTCAGTACTTC.

Details on this clonotype: A much larger clone differs by one base, so this may be a read error. This rearrangement joins TRBV6-5 to TRBJ1-1; TRBD1 is a possible D gene (5 bases). In germline, CDR1 is MNHEY, CDR2 SVGAGI. The CDR3 runs to 13 residues. In DNA, the CDR3 is TGTGCCAGCAGTTATGAGGGGAACACTGGAGCTTTCTTT. It translates to CASSYEGNTGAFF.

The chain joins TRBV7-2 to TRBJ2-2, with 7 nucleotides matching TRBD1. CDR3 size: 14 residues. V dropped 5 bases and J dropped 7; count of bases not matched to a gene: 7. The germline V gene encodes CDR1 SGHTA and CDR2 FQGNSA. CDR3 DNA: TGTGCCAGCAGCCGACAGGGTATGGGCGGGGAGCTGTTTTTT. Its translation: CASSRQGMGGELFF.

The table lists this clonotype with many counts. This chain connects TRBV12-3 or TRBV12-4 to TRBJ1-5, with a possible D match to TRBD1 (5 bases). The germline V and J ends were trimmed by 6 bases and 7 bases, with 10 bases remaining between them. The CDR3 covers 12 residues. The CDR3 spells CASSFGGQPQHF. In nucleotides, the CDR3 is TGTGCCAGCAGCTTTGGGGGACAGCCCCAGCATTTT.

This clonotype was recorded once. This rearrangement joins TRBV20-1 to TRBJ2-7; D is possibly TRBD1 or TRBD2 (6 bases each). V lost 7 bases, J lost 2 bases, and 18 bases lay in between. Germline CDR1 is DFQATT and CDR2 is SNEGSKA (reference sequence). This CDR3 has 14 amino acids. CDR3 loop: CSVWRGCNTYEQYF. The DNA for the CDR3 is TGCAGTGTCTGGAGGGGGTGCAATACCTACGAGCAGTACTTC.

There are a few counts of this clonotype. The chain links TRBV4-3 to TRBJ2-1; 10 bases line up with TRBD2. V shed 0 bases and J 7 bases; nucleotides not matched to a gene: 9. The CDR3 runs 17 residues. Germline V CDR1 and CDR2: LGHNA, YSLEER. CDR3 coding DNA: TGCGCCAGCAGCCAAGATCTTCGGGTTAGCGGGGGGAATGAGCAGTTCTTC. Its translation: CASSQDLRVSGGNEQFF.

The rearrangement uses TRBV6-2 or TRBV6-3 and TRBJ1-1; the D gene is possibly TRBD1 (5 bases). Looked up from germline, CDR1 is MNHEY and CDR2 is SVGEGT. The CDR3 length is 17 residues. Trimming removed 6 bases from V and 1 base from J, with 21 bases in between. The CDR3: CASSNHRREGPNTEAFF. CDR3 in DNA: TGTGCCAGCAGCAATCACCGTCGCGAGGGACCGAACACTGAAGCTTTCTTT.

The CDR3 nucleotides read TGTGCCATCAGTGGGACTAGCGGCTTAGTTGGGACCCAGTACTTC. It specifies CAISGTSGLVGTQYF. The chain uses TRBV10-3 and TRBJ2-5, with 10 bases aligning to TRBD2. The germline V gene has CDR1 ENHRY and CDR2 SYGVKD. V was clipped by 4 bases and J by 7 bases; unmatched bases: 9. The CDR3 spans 15 residues.

This chain uses TRBV12-3 or TRBV12-4 with TRBJ1-5; possible D gene TRBD1, 5 bases. CDR3 length: 14 residues. V lost 3 bases, J lost 5 bases, and 11 bases lay in between. In DNA form, the CDR3 reads TGTGCCAGCAGTTTTGGGGGTATGGATCAGCCCCAGCATTTT. Protein: CASSFGGMDQPQHF.

The rearrangement uses TRBV29-1 and TRBJ1-1; possible D gene TRBD1, 6 bases. The germline V gene encodes CDR1 SQVTM and CDR2 ANQGSEA. Trimming pared 7 bases from V and 1 base from J, leaving 19 bases between. This CDR3 region has 15 residues. CDR3: CSALGQPGGNTEAFF. The CDR3 region has the DNA TGCAGCGCCCTCGGACAGCCGGGAGGGAACACTGAAGCTTTCTTT.

This chain links TRBV14 with TRBJ1-4; TRBD1 matches at 7 bases. Germline V gives CDR1 SGHDN, CDR2 FVKESK. This CDR3 comprises 18 residues. The trim removed 0 bases at V and 4 bases at J, leaving 11 bases unmatched. CDR3 in DNA: TGTGCCAGCAGCCAAGAGCATGGTCCACAGGGGATTAATGAAAAACTGTTTTTT. Translating gives CASSQEHGPQGINEKLFF.

This clonotype has just a few counts. The chain combines TRBV25-1 with TRBJ1-2; TRBD1 matches at 11 bases. The CDR3 extends over 15 amino acids. J gave up 7 bases and V 9 bases, and 13 bases lay outside the gene matches. CDR1 is MGHDK, CDR2 SYGVNS, per germline. This CDR3 is CASRGTGGFGAGYTF. The CDR3 DNA reads TGTGCCAGTAGAGGGACAGGGGGATTCGGGGCTGGCTACACCTTC.

In this sample, this clonotype turned up a few times. The chain is built from TRBV6-4 and TRBJ1-2; tentative D call: TRBD1 (6 bases). In germline, CDR1 is MRHNA, CDR2 SNTAGT. The CDR3 runs to 15 residues. V dropped 5 bases and J dropped 8 bases, with 21 bases sitting between them. CDR3 bases: TGTGCCAGCAGTTCGACCCTACAGGGCGGCGGCGGCTACACCTTC. Its translation: CASSSTLQGGGGYTF.

Turning to this clonotype: Since a much larger clone is just one base distant, this may be a read error. The rearrangement uses TRBV5-1 and TRBJ2-1, with unresolved D. The CDR3 covers 15 residues. CDR1 and CDR2 from the germline V gene are SGHRS and YFSETQ. Trimming took off 2 bases at V and 13 bases at J, with 22 bases between the two ends. Written as DNA, the CDR3 is TGCGCCAGCAGCTTTTCAGACGGCGACCAAGAGACCCAGTTCTTC. This sequence encodes CASSFSDGDQETQFF.

The chain couples TRBV18 to TRBJ2-3; no clear D. The germline V gene has CDR1 KGHSH and CDR2 LQKENI. The CDR3 is made up of 14 amino acids. Trimming removed 1 base at V and 3 bases at J, with 8 bases between. This chain's CDR3 is CASSPQVETDTQYF. For the CDR3, the DNA is TGTGCCAGCTCACCACAGGTGGAGACAGATACGCAGTATTTT.

The chain combines TRBV4-3 with TRBJ1-1; 10 nucleotides align to TRBD1. The CDR3 sequence is 15 residues long. With 4 bases clipped from V and 0 bases from J, the junction kept 2 bases outside the gene matches. Germline CDR1 reads LGHNA; CDR2 reads YSLEER. CDR3 nucleotides: TGCGCCAGCAGCCGACAGGGGGCGATGAACACTGAAGCTTTCTTT. This encodes CASSRQGAMNTEAFF.

This clonotype was observed at least ten times. The J gene is TRBJ2-7, the V gene TRBV12-3 or TRBV12-4; the match to TRBD1 covers 8 bases. The CDR3 totals 15 residues. V shed 5 bases, J shed 7 bases, and the junction held 13 bases outside the gene matches. The CDR3 sequence: CASSDRQGPAREQYF. CDR3 DNA: TGTGCCAGCAGTGATCGACAGGGGCCGGCTAGGGAGCAGTACTTC.